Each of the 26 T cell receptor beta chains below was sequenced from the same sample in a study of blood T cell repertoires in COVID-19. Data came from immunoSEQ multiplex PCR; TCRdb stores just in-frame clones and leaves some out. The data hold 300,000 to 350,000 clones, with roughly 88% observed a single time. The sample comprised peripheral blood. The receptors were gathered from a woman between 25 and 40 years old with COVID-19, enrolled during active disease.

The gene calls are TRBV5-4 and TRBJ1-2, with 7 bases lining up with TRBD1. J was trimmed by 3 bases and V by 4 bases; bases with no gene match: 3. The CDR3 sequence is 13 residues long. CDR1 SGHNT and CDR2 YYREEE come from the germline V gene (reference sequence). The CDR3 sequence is CASSPDRDYGYTF. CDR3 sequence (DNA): TGTGCCAGCAGCCCTGACAGGGACTATGGCTACACCTTC. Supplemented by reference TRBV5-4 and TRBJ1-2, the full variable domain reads ETGVTQSPTHLIKTRGQQVTLRCSSQSGHNTVSWYQQALGQGPQFIFQYYREEENGRGNFPPRFSGLQFPNYSSELNVNALELDDSALYLCASSPDRDYGYTFGSGTRLTVV.

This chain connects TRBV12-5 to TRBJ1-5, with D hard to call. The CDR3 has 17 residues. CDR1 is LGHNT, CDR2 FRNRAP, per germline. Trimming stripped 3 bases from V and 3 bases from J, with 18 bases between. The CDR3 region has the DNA TGTGCTAGTGGTTTTATTTTGGGCAACACGGACAATCAGCCCCAGCATTTT. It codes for CASGFILGNTDNQPQHF.

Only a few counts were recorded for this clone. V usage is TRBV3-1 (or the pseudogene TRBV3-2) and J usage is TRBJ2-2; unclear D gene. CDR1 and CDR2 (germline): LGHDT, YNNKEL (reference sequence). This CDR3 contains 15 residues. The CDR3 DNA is TGTGCTCCGTTCCAGTTGCCTGGTAACACCGGGGAGCTGTTTTTT. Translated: CAPFQLPGNTGELFF.

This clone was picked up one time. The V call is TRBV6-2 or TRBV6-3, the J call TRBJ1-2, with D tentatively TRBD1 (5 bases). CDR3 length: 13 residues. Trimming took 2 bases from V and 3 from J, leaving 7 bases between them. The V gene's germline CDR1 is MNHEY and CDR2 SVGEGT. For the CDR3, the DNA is TGTGCCAGCAGTTACCTACAGGACTATGGCTACACCTTC. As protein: CASSYLQDYGYTF.

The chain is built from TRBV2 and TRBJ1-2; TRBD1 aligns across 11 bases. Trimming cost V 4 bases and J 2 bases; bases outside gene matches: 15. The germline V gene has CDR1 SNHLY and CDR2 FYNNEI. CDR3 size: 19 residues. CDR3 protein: CASSGTRGTGGMVNYGYTF. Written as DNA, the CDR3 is TGTGCCAGCAGTGGTACCCGCGGGACAGGGGGTATGGTGAACTATGGCTACACCTTC. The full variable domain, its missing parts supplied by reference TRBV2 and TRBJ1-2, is EPEVTQTPSHQVTQMGQEVILRCVPISNHLYFYWYRQILGQKVEFLVSFYNNEISEKSEIFDDQFSVERPDGSNFTLKIRSTKLEDSAMYFCASSGTRGTGGMVNYGYTFGSGTRLTVV.

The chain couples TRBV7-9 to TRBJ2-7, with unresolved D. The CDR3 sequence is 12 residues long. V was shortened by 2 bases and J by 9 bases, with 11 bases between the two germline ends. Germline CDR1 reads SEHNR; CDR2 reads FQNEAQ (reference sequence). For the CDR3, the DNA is TGTGCCAGCAGCTTACAGTCTCTCGCGCAGTACGTC. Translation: CASSLQSLAQYV.

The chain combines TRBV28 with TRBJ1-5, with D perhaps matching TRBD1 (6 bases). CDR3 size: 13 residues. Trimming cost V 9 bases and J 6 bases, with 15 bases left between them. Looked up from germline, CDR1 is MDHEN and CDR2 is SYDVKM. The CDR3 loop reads CASTGTRSQPQHF. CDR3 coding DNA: TGTGCCAGTACCGGGACAAGGAGTCAGCCCCAGCATTTT.

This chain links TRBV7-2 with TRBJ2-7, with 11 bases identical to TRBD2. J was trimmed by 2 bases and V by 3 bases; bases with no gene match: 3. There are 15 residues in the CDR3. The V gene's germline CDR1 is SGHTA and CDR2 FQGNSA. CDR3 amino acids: CASSFGTSGTYEQYF. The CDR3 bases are TGTGCCAGCAGCTTCGGGACTAGCGGTACCTACGAGCAGTACTTC.

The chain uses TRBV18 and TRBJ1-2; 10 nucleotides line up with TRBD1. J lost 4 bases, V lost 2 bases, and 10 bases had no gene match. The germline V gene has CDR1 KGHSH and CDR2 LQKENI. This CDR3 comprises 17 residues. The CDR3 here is CASSPGRDRGARYGYTF. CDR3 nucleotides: TGTGCCAGCTCACCAGGAAGGGACAGGGGCGCTCGCTATGGCTACACCTTC.

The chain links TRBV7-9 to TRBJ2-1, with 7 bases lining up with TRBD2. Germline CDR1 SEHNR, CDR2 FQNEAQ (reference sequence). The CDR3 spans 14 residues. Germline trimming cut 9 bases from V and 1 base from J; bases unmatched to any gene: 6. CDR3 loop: CASSAGESYNEQFF. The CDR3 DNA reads TGTGCCAGTTCGGCGGGGGAATCCTACAATGAGCAGTTCTTC. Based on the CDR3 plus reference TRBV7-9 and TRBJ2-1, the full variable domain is DTGVSQNPRHKITKRGQNVTFRCDPISEHNRLYWYRQTLGQGPEFLTYFQNEAQLEKSRLLSDRFSAERPKGSFSTLEIQRTEQGDSAMYLCASSAGESYNEQFFGPGTRLTVL.

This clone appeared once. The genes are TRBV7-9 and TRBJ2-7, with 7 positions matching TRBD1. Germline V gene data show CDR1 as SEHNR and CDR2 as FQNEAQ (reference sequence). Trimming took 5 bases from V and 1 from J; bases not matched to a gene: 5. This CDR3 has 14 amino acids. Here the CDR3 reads CASSTPTGSYEQYF. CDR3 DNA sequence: TGTGCCAGCAGCACACCGACAGGGTCCTACGAGCAGTACTTC.

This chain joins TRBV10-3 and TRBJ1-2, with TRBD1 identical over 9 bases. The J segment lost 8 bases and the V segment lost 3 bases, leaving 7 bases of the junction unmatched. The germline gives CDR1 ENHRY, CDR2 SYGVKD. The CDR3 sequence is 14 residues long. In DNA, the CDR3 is TGTGCCATCAGTGACCCCCGGACAGGGGAAGGCTACACCTTC. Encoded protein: CAISDPRTGEGYTF.

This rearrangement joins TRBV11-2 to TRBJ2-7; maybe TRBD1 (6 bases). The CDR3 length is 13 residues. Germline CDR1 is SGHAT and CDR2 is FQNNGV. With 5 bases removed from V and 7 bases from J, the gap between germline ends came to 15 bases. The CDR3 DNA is TGTGCCAGCAGCCGTGACAGAGGGGGAGAGCAGTACTTC. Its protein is CASSRDRGGEQYF.

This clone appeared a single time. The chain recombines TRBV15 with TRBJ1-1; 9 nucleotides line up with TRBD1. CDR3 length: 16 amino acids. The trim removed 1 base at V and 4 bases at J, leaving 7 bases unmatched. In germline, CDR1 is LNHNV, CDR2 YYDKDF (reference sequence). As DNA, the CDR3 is TGTGCCACCAGCAGAGCCCGACAGGGGGAGGCCACTGAAGCTTTCTTT. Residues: CATSRARQGEATEAFF.

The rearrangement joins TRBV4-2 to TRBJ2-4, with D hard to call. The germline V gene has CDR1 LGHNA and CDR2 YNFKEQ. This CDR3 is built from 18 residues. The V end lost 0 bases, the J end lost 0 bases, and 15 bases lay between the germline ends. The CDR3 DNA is TGTGCCAGCAGCCAAGATGGTCCGCAGGTTCTAGCCAAAAACATTCAGTACTTC. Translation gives CASSQDGPQVLAKNIQYF.

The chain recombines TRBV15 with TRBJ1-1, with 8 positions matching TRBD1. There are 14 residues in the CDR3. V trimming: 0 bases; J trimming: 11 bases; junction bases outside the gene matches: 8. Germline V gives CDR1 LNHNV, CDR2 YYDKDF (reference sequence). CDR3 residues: CATSREGRGREAFF. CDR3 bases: TGTGCCACCAGCAGAGAGGGCAGGGGGCGAGAGGCTTTCTTT.

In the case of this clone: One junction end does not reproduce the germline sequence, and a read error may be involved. DNA for the CDR3: TGTGCCAGCAGTTCTAGCGGGGCCCCCGAAGACTTC. Protein: CASSSSGAPEDF. The chain has TRBV7-9 and TRBJ2-5; 9 bases are a match to TRBD2. This CDR3 spans 12 amino acids. From germline, CDR1 is SEHNR and CDR2 FQNEAQ (reference sequence).

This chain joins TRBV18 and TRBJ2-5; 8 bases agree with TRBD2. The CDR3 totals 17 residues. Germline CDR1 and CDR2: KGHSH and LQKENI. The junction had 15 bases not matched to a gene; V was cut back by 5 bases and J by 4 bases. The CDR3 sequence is CASSAGHGGGPGETQYF. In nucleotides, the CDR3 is TGTGCCAGCTCAGCCGGGCACGGCGGGGGGCCGGGAGAGACCCAGTACTTC.

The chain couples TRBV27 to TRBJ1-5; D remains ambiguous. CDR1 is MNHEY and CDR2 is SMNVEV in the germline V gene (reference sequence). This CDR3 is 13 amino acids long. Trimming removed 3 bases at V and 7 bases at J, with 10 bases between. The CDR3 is CASSFAVGQPQHF. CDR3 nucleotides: TGTGCCAGCAGTTTTGCGGTTGGGCAGCCCCAGCATTTT.

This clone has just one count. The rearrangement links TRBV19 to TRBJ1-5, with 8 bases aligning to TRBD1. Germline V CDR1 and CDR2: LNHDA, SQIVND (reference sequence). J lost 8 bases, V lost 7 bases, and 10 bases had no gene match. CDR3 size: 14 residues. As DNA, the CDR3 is TGTGCCAGTAACAAGGACAGGGAGTGGAAGCCCCAGCATTTT. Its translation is CASNKDREWKPQHF.

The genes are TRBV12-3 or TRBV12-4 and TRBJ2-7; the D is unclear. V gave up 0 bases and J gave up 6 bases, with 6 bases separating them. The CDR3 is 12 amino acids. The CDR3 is CASSLASSEQYF. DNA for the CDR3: TGTGCCAGCAGTTTAGCAAGCTCCGAGCAGTACTTC.

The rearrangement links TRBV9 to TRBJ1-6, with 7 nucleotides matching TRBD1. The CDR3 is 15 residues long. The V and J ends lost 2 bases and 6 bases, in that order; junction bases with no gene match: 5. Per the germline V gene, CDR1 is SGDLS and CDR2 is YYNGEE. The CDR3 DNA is TGTGCCAGCAGCGTCACAGGGGCCTCTAATTCACCCCTCCACTTT. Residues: CASSVTGASNSPLHF.

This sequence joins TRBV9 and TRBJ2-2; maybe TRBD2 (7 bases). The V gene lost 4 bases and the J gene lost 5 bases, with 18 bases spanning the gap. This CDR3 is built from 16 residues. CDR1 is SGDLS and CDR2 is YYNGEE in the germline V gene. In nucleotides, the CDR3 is TGTGCCAGCAGCTTAAGGACGGGGGGCAGAACCGGGGAGCTGTTTTTT. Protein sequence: CASSLRTGGRTGELFF.

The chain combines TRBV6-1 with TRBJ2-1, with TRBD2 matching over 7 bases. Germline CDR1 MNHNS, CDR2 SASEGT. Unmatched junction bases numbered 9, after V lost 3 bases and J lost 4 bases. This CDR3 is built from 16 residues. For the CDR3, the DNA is TGTGCCAGCAGTGACACTGGGGGGGGTAGGTACAATGAGCAGTTCTTC. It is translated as CASSDTGGGRYNEQFF.

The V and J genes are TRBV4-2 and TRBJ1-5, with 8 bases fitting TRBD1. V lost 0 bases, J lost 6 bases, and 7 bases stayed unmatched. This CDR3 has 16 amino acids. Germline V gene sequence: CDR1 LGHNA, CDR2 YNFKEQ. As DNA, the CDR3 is TGTGCCAGCAGCCAAGACGATGGACAGGGAAGTCAGCCCCAGCATTTT. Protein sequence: CASSQDDGQGSQPQHF.

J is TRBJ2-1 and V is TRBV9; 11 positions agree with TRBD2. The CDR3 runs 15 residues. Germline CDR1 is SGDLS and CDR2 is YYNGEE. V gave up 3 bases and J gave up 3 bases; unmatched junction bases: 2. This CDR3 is CASSAGTSGYNEQFF. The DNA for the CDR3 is TGTGCCAGCAGCGCCGGGACTAGCGGCTACAATGAGCAGTTCTTC.